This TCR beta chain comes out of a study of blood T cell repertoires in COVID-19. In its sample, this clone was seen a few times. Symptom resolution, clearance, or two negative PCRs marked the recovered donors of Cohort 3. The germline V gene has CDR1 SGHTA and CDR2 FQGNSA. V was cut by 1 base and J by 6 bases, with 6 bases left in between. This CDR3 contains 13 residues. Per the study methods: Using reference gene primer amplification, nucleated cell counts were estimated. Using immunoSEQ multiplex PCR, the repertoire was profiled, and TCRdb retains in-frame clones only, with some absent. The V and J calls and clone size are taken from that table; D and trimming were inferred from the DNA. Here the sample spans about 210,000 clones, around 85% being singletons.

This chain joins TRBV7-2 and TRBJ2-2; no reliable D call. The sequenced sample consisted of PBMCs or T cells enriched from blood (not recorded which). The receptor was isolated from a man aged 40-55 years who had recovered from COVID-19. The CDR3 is CASSLVLAGELFF. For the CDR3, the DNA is TGTGCCAGCAGCTTAGTTTTAGCCGGGGAGCTGTTTTTT.